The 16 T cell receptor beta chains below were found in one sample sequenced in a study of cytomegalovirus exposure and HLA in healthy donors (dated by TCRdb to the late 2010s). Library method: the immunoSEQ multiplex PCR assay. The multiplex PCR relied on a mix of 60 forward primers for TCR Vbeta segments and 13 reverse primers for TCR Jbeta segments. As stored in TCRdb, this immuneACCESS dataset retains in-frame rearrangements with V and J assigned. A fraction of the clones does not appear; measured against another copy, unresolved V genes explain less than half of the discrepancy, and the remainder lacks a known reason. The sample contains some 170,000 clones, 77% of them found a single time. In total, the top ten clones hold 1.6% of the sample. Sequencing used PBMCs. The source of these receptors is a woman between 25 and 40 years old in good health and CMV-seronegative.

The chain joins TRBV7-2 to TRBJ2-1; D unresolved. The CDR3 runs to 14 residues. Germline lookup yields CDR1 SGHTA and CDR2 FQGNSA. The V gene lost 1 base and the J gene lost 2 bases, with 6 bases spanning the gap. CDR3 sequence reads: CASSLVSPYNEQFF. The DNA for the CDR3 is TGTGCCAGCAGCTTAGTTTCTCCCTACAATGAGCAGTTCTTC.

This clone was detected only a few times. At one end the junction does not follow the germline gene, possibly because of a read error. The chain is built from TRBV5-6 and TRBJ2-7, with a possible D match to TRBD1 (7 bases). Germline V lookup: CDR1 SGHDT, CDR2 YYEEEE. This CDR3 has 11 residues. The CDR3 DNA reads TGTGCCAGCAGCGCGGGGACAGCGGTCCAATTC. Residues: CASSAGTAVQF.

The CDR3 DNA follows: TGTGCCAGCAGCGTCGGGGACAGTCGACAAGCAAGCGGCTACACCTTC. Its translation is CASSVGDSRQASGYTF. The V and J genes are TRBV9 and TRBJ1-2; TRBD1 matches at 7 bases. CDR1 SGDLS and CDR2 YYNGEE come from the germline V gene. The trim removed 2 bases at V and 8 bases at J, leaving 15 bases unmatched. The CDR3 runs to 16 residues.

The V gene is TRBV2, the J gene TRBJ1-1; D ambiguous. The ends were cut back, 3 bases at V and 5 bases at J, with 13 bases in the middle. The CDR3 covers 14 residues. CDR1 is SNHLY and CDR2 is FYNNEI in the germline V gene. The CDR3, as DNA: TGTGCCAGCAGTGAGGGGAGGGTCCGAACTGAAGCTTTCTTT. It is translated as CASSEGRVRTEAFF.

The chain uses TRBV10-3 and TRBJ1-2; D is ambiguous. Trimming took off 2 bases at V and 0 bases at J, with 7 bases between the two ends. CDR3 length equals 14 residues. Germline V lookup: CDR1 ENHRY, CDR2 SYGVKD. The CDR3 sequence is CAISEAETNYGYTF. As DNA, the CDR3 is TGTGCCATCAGTGAGGCGGAAACTAACTATGGCTACACCTTC.

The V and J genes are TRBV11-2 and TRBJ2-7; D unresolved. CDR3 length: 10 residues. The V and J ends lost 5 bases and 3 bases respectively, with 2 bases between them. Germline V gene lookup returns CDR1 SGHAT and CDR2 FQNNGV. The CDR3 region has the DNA TGTGCCAGCAGCCACTACGAGCAGTACTTC. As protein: CASSHYEQYF.

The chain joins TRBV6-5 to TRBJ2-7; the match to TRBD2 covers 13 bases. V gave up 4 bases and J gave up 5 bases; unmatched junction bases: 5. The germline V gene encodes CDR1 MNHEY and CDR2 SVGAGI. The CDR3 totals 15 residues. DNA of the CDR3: TGTGCCAGCAGTTCGAGACTAGCGGGGGGTCACGAGCAGTACTTC. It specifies CASSSRLAGGHEQYF.

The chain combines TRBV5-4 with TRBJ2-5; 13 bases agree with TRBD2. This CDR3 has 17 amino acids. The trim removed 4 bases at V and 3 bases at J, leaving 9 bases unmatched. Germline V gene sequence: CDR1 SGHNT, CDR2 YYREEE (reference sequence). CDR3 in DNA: TGTGCCAGCAGCCCTCGACTAGCGGGGGGCCTTAAAGAGACCCAGTACTTC. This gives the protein CASSPRLAGGLKETQYF. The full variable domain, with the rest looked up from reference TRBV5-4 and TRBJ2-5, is ETGVTQSPTHLIKTRGQQVTLRCSSQSGHNTVSWYQQALGQGPQFIFQYYREEENGRGNFPPRFSGLQFPNYSSELNVNALELDDSALYLCASSPRLAGGLKETQYFGPGTRLLVL.

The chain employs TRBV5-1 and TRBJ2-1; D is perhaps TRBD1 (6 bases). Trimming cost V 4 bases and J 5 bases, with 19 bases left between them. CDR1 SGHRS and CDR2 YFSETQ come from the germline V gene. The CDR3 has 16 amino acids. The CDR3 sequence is CASSPQQGLVNNEQFF. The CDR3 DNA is TGCGCCAGCAGCCCACAACAGGGCCTGGTAAACAATGAGCAGTTCTTC.

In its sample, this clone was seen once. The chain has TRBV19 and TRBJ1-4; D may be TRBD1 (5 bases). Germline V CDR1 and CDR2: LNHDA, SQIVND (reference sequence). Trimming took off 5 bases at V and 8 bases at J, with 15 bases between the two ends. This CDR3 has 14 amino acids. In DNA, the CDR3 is TGTGCCAGTAGTTCGACAGAATGGGAAGAAAAACTGTTTTTT. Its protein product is CASSSTEWEEKLFF.

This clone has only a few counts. DNA for the CDR3: TGTGCCAGCAGTATACCCTCACTAGCGGGAGGGAAATACGAGCAGTACTTC. It yields the protein CASSIPSLAGGKYEQYF. The chain couples TRBV28 to TRBJ2-7, with 13 bases matching TRBD2. This CDR3 spans 17 amino acids. V lost 5 bases and J lost 4; bases outside the gene matches: 11. Germline-derived CDR1 and CDR2 are MDHEN and SYDVKM.

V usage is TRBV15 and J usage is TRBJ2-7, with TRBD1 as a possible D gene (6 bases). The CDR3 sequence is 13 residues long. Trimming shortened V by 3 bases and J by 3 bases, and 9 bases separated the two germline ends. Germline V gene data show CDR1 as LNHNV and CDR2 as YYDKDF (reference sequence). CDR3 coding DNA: TGTGCCACCAGCAGGGACAGATACTACGAGCAGTACTTC. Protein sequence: CATSRDRYYEQYF.

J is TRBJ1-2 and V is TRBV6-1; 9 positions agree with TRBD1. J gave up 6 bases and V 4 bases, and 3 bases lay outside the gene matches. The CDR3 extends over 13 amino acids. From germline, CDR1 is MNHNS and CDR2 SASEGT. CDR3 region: CASSVRQGDGYTF. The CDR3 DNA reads TGTGCCAGCAGTGTTAGACAGGGGGATGGCTACACCTTC.

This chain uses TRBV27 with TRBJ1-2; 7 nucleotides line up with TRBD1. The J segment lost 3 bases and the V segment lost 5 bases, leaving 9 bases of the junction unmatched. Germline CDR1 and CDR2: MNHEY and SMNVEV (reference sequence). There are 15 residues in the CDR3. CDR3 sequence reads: CASSPISGQDYGYTF. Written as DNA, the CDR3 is TGTGCCAGCAGTCCTATCTCAGGACAGGACTATGGCTACACCTTC.

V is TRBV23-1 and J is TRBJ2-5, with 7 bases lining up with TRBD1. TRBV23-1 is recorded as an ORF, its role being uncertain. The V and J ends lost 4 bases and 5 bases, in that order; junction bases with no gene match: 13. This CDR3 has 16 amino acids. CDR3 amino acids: CASSPNRGPYLETQYF. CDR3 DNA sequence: TGCGCCAGCAGTCCTAACAGGGGACCCTATTTGGAGACCCAGTACTTC.

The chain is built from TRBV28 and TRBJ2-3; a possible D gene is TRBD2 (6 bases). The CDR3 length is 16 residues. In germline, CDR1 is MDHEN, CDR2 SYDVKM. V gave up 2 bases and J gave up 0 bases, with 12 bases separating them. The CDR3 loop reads CASSLTLALSTDTQYF. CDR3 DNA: TGTGCCAGCAGTTTAACTCTAGCGTTGAGCACAGATACGCAGTATTTT.